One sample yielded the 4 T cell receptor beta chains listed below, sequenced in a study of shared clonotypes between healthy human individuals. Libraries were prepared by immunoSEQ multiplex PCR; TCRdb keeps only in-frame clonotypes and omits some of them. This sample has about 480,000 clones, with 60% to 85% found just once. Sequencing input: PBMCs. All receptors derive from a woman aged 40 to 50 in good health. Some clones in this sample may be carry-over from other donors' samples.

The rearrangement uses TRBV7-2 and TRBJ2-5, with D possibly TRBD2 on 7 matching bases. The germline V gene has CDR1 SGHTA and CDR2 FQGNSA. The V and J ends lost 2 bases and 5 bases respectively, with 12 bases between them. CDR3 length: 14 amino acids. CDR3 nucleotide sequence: TGTGCCAGCAGCTTACCCGGGGGGCGGGAGACCCAGTACTTC. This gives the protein CASSLPGGRETQYF.

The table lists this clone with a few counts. In DNA, the CDR3 is TGTGCCAGCAGCTTGACCCCGGACAGGGAGGATACGCAGTATTTT. Its translation is CASSLTPDREDTQYF. This chain connects TRBV5-6 to TRBJ2-3; TRBD1 aligns across 8 bases. Germline loops: CDR1 SGHDT, CDR2 YYEEEE. This CDR3 is built from 15 residues. The V and J ends lost 1 base and 6 bases, in that order; junction bases with no gene match: 7.

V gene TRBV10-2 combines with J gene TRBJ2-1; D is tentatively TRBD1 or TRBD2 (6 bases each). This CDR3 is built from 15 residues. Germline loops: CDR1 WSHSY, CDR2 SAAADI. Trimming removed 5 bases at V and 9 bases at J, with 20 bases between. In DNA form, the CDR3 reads TGCGCCAGCAGTCTTCTAGGGGGGCGGGTAGGTGAGCAGTTCTTC. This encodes CASSLLGGRVGEQFF.

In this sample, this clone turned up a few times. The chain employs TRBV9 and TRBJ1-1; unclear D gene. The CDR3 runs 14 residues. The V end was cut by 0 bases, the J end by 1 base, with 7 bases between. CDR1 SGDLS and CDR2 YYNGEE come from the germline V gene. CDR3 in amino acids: CASSVGSANTEAFF. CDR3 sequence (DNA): TGTGCCAGCAGCGTAGGGAGCGCGAACACTGAAGCTTTCTTT.